Listed here are 29 T cell receptor beta chains from one sample, sequenced in a study of T cell responses to AZD1222 COVID-19 vaccine (dated by TCRdb to about 2021). Library generation was performed with the immunoSEQ multiplex PCR assay. Drawn from immuneACCESS, this table holds only the in-frame rearrangements with V and J called that TCRdb kept. Clones are partly lost; checked studies trace under half to an unresolved V gene and leave the rest unexplained. Present in this sample are about 83,000 clones, 88% of which were seen just once. Approximately 5% of the sample is taken by the ten largest. What this sample's time point label stands for: baseline before first vaccination. The treatment or condition label, read with the paper, signifies: meningococcal conjugate vaccine given as trial control. Sequencing used peripheral blood, obtained on day 0 of MenACWY control vaccination. All receptors derive from an adult in good health.

The chain carries TRBV28 and TRBJ1-2, with 9 bases identical to TRBD1. CDR1 is MDHEN, CDR2 SYDVKM, per germline. V was clipped by 5 bases and J by 8 bases; unmatched bases: 15. CDR3 length: 16 amino acids. The chain's CDR3 is CASSINRGTGPRGYTF. The DNA for the CDR3 is TGTGCCAGCAGTATAAACCGCGGGACAGGGCCTCGCGGCTACACCTTC.

This clone appeared once. This sequence joins TRBV6-5 and TRBJ1-2; 9 bases are shared with TRBD1. The CDR3 is made up of 14 amino acids. The germline V gene has CDR1 MNHEY and CDR2 SVGAGI. V lost 6 bases and J lost 4; bases outside the gene matches: 6. CDR3 bases: TGTGCCAGCAGCCGCGGACAGGGGCGCTATGGCTACACCTTC. As protein: CASSRGQGRYGYTF.

The chain employs TRBV5-4 and TRBJ2-3, with TRBD1 as a possible D gene (5 bases). The V gene lost 0 bases and the J gene lost 7 bases, with 6 bases spanning the gap. Germline loops: CDR1 SGHNT, CDR2 YYREEE (reference sequence). There are 12 residues in the CDR3. CDR3 coding DNA: TGTGCCAGCAGCTTGGAGGGGAATACGCAGTATTTT. It encodes CASSLEGNTQYF. The full variable domain, rest sourced from reference TRBV5-4 and TRBJ2-3, is ETGVTQSPTHLIKTRGQQVTLRCSSQSGHNTVSWYQQALGQGPQFIFQYYREEENGRGNFPPRFSGLQFPNYSSELNVNALELDDSALYLCASSLEGNTQYFGPGTRLTVL.

V gene TRBV6-6 combines with J gene TRBJ2-2, with D unresolved. Looked up from germline, CDR1 is MNHNY and CDR2 is SVGAGI (reference sequence). V was clipped by 7 bases and J by 6 bases, with 9 bases between them. The CDR3 has 12 residues. CDR3 DNA: TGTGCCAGCACCCTTGGCGCCGGGGAGCTGTTTTTT. Translating it yields CASTLGAGELFF.

The rearrangement links TRBV11-2 to TRBJ2-1; 14 nucleotides agree with TRBD2. V dropped 0 bases and J dropped 8; count of bases not matched to a gene: 9. The germline V gene encodes CDR1 SGHAT and CDR2 FQNNGV. The CDR3 runs 18 residues. As DNA, the CDR3 is TGTGCCAGCAGCTTAGAACTTGGGACTAGCGGGAGTTGGTATGAGCAGTTCTTC. It is translated as CASSLELGTSGSWYEQFF.

V gene TRBV7-9 combines with J gene TRBJ1-2; 7 positions agree with TRBD1. Germline-derived CDR1 and CDR2 are SEHNR and FQNEAQ (reference sequence). This CDR3 comprises 13 residues. Unmatched junction bases numbered 6, after V lost 4 bases and J lost 7 bases. The CDR3 reads CASSYDRVGGYTF. CDR3 bases: TGTGCCAGCAGCTACGACAGGGTCGGTGGCTACACCTTC.

The chain recombines TRBV21-1 with TRBJ1-1; the table gives TRBD1 as D, unverified against the DNA. TRBV21-1 is a pseudogene segment. This CDR3 has 19 amino acids. The DNA for the CDR3 is TGTGCCAGCAGCAAAGAGTGGGGACAGGGGGACTCCTCGAACACTGAAGCTTTCTTT. This gives the protein CASSKEWGQGDSSNTEAFF.

The V and J genes are TRBV27 and TRBJ2-1; the match to TRBD1 covers 9 bases. V gave up 3 bases and J gave up 6 bases; unmatched junction bases: 3. This CDR3 spans 14 amino acids. Germline V lookup: CDR1 MNHEY, CDR2 SMNVEV (reference sequence). The CDR3 loop reads CASSFGTGSNEQFF. In DNA, the CDR3 is TGTGCCAGCAGTTTCGGGACAGGGAGCAATGAGCAGTTCTTC.

The chain recombines TRBV3-1 (or the pseudogene TRBV3-2) with TRBJ2-7; 9 nucleotides match TRBD2. Germline V gene sequence: CDR1 LGHDT, CDR2 YNNKEL (reference sequence). V trimming: 4 bases; J trimming: 6 bases; junction bases outside the gene matches: 7. The CDR3 contains 14 residues. CDR3: CASSPLAGSSEQYF. CDR3 DNA sequence: TGTGCCAGCAGCCCCCTAGCGGGATCGTCCGAGCAGTACTTC.

V gene TRBV19 combines with J gene TRBJ2-2, with D possibly matching TRBD2 (6 bases). V dropped 7 bases and J dropped 6 bases, with 15 bases sitting between them. Per the germline V gene, CDR1 is LNHDA and CDR2 is SQIVND (reference sequence). The CDR3 length is 14 residues. The CDR3 reads CASKDEGGAGELFF. The CDR3 DNA sequence: TGTGCCAGTAAGGATGAGGGCGGGGCCGGGGAGCTGTTTTTT.

There are a few counts of this clone. The J gene is TRBJ1-1, the V gene TRBV12-3 or TRBV12-4; D is uncertain. The CDR3 has 11 residues. V was pared by 2 bases and J by 7 bases, with 5 bases between. As DNA, the CDR3 is TGTGCCAGCAGTTTATCCCATGAAGCTTTCTTT. The encoded protein is CASSLSHEAFF.

The rearrangement uses TRBV5-1 and TRBJ2-1; D is undetermined. The CDR3 is 16 residues long. Germline V gene sequence: CDR1 SGHRS, CDR2 YFSETQ. Trimming removed 4 bases at V and 0 bases at J, with 14 bases between. Here the CDR3 DNA reads TGCGCCAGCAGCGCGACCCCCTTAGCCTCCTACAATGAGCAGTTCTTC. Translated: CASSATPLASYNEQFF.

V usage is TRBV7-9 and J usage is TRBJ2-1; D is unclear. The CDR3 runs to 15 residues. In germline, CDR1 is SEHNR, CDR2 FQNEAQ (reference sequence). Between the trimmed V and J ends, which lost 4 bases and 9 bases, there was a span of 19 bases. CDR3 sequence (DNA): TGTGCCAGCAGCTCTCTCGCCATTAATTCAGCTGAGCAGTTCTTC. This sequence encodes CASSSLAINSAEQFF.

The chain carries TRBV5-1 and TRBJ1-1; 9 nucleotides match TRBD1. CDR1 is SGHRS, CDR2 YFSETQ, per germline. V dropped 5 bases and J dropped 0; count of bases not matched to a gene: 8. The CDR3 is 16 amino acids. Here the CDR3 DNA reads TGCGCCAGCAGTTTGACACAGGGGGCTGTGAACACTGAAGCTTTCTTT. Its translation is CASSLTQGAVNTEAFF.

The V and J genes are TRBV5-5 and TRBJ1-4; D remains unclear. This CDR3 contains 13 residues. The germline V and J ends were trimmed by 0 bases and 8 bases, with 8 bases remaining between them. From germline, CDR1 is SGHKS and CDR2 YYEKEE (reference sequence). The CDR3 loop is CASSLGIREKLFF. The CDR3 bases are TGTGCCAGCAGCTTGGGCATACGAGAAAAACTGTTTTTT.

V is TRBV29-1 and J is TRBJ2-3, with 7 positions matching TRBD2. Looked up from germline, CDR1 is SQVTM and CDR2 is ANQGSEA. The CDR3 is 15 amino acids. V was clipped by 2 bases and J by 3 bases; unmatched bases: 8. CDR3 nucleotides: TGCAGCGTTGAAATCTTAGCGGGTATTACAGATACGCAGTATTTT. Translation gives CSVEILAGITDTQYF.

The chain combines TRBV19 with TRBJ2-1, with D perhaps being TRBD1 or TRBD2 (5 bases each). CDR1 and CDR2 (germline): LNHDA, SQIVND (reference sequence). This CDR3 comprises 14 residues. The germline V and J ends were trimmed by 5 bases and 6 bases, with 14 bases remaining between them. CDR3 loop: CASSWGPRANEQFF. The CDR3 coding sequence is TGTGCCAGTAGTTGGGGACCGCGTGCCAATGAGCAGTTCTTC.

The chain combines TRBV15 with TRBJ1-3; D perhaps matches TRBD1 (6 bases). Trimming took off 4 bases at V and 15 bases at J, with 16 bases between the two ends. This CDR3 is built from 12 residues. Germline V gene lookup returns CDR1 LNHNV and CDR2 YYDKDF (reference sequence). Written as DNA, the CDR3 is TGTGCCACCAGCACCGCTACCGACAGGCGATATTTT. It yields the protein CATSTATDRRYF.

CDR3 coding DNA: TGTGCCTGGAGAGGGCGAGATGAGCAGTTCTTC. Amino acid sequence: CAWRGRDEQFF. V gene TRBV30 combines with J gene TRBJ2-1; D is ambiguous. This CDR3 has 11 amino acids. CDR1 and CDR2 (germline): GTSNPN, SVGIG (reference sequence). With 3 bases removed from V and 8 bases from J, the gap between germline ends came to 8 bases.

This chain links TRBV28 with TRBJ2-3; 8 nucleotides align to TRBD1. Germline assignment: CDR1 MDHEN and CDR2 SYDVKM. V was clipped by 7 bases and J by 1 base; unmatched bases: 19. This CDR3 contains 19 residues. The CDR3 sequence: CASTPSNPGQGVGTDTQYF. DNA for the CDR3: TGTGCCAGCACCCCCTCGAATCCCGGACAGGGAGTGGGCACAGATACGCAGTATTTT.

This clone appeared once. The rearrangement joins TRBV6-5 to TRBJ2-3; D perhaps matches TRBD2 (5 bases). There are 13 residues in the CDR3. Germline assignment: CDR1 MNHEY and CDR2 SVGAGI. V was trimmed by 8 bases and J by 7 bases, leaving 16 bases between them. The CDR3 DNA follows: TGTGCCAGCGGATACAGATTAGCGAATACGCAGTATTTT. Its protein is CASGYRLANTQYF.

The chain carries TRBV6-5 and TRBJ1-1; D is uncertain. V was pared by 5 bases and J by 1 base, with 8 bases between. Germline V gene lookup returns CDR1 MNHEY and CDR2 SVGAGI. The CDR3 spans 13 residues. CDR3 sequence reads: CASSITRNTEAFF. For the CDR3, the DNA is TGTGCCAGCAGTATAACCAGGAACACTGAAGCTTTCTTT.

The chain uses TRBV7-2 and TRBJ1-1; D is unclear. The CDR3 sequence is 13 residues long. V dropped 1 base and J dropped 2 bases, with 5 bases sitting between them. CDR1 and CDR2 from the germline V gene are SGHTA and FQGNSA. The chain's CDR3 is CASSLGANTEAFF. DNA of the CDR3: TGTGCCAGCAGCTTAGGAGCCAACACTGAAGCTTTCTTT.

The chain carries TRBV18 and TRBJ2-5, with a tentative D call TRBD2 (6 bases). The germline V gene has CDR1 KGHSH and CDR2 LQKENI. Trimming left V 8 bases short and J 3 bases short, with 10 bases between. This CDR3 has 12 residues. The chain's CDR3 is CASHREKETQYF. The CDR3 coding sequence is TGTGCCAGCCATCGGGAGAAAGAGACCCAGTACTTC.

The V and J genes are TRBV19 and TRBJ1-2, with D hard to call. Germline V gives CDR1 LNHDA, CDR2 SQIVND (reference sequence). The length of the CDR3 is 13 residues. V shed 4 bases and J shed 8 bases, with 14 bases lying between them. The CDR3 bases are TGTGCCAGTAGTAGCCTGGGGTGGGAAGGCTACACCTTC. Amino acid sequence: CASSSLGWEGYTF.

This clone appeared once. The rearrangement joins TRBV3-1 (or the pseudogene TRBV3-2) to TRBJ1-3; 7 nucleotides align to TRBD1. The V segment lost 4 bases and the J segment 3 bases; nucleotides outside the gene matches: 6. CDR3 length: 15 residues. Germline loops: CDR1 LGHDT, CDR2 YNNKEL (reference sequence). CDR3 loop: CASSPPRGFGNTIYF. The DNA of the CDR3 is TGTGCCAGCAGCCCCCCCAGGGGGTTTGGAAACACCATATATTTT.

The chain links TRBV2 to TRBJ1-5; 7 bases match TRBD1. CDR1 is SNHLY and CDR2 is FYNNEI in the germline V gene. The ends lost 5 bases at V and 1 base at J; junction bases unmatched: 5. The CDR3 is made up of 15 amino acids. The chain's CDR3 is CASSQQGRSNQPQHF. The CDR3 bases are TGTGCCAGCAGTCAACAGGGGCGAAGCAATCAGCCCCAGCATTTT.

The gene calls are TRBV7-9 and TRBJ1-2; TRBD1 is a possible D gene (6 bases). Trimming shortened V by 4 bases and J by 4 bases, and 22 bases separated the two germline ends. Germline CDR1 and CDR2: SEHNR and FQNEAQ (reference sequence). The CDR3 consists of 17 residues. The CDR3 bases are TGTGCCAGCAGCTCCCTCCGGGACATTGTACTAGGCTATGGCTACACCTTC. It codes for CASSSLRDIVLGYGYTF.

This chain connects TRBV7-8 to TRBJ1-6; 8 nucleotides match TRBD1. Unmatched junction bases numbered 7, after V lost 5 bases and J lost 10 bases. The CDR3 has 14 residues. Germline V gene data show CDR1 as SGHVS and CDR2 as FQNEAQ. The CDR3 loop reads CASSRTGGWSPLHF. The CDR3 DNA follows: TGTGCCAGCAGCCGCACAGGGGGTTGGTCACCCCTCCACTTT.